This is a list of T cell receptor beta chains from one sample in a study of T cell responses to AZD1222 COVID-19 vaccine. Generated by immunoSEQ multiplex PCR, the TCRdb table keeps only in-frame clones and is missing some. Among around 150,000 clones listed, 85% to 95% were seen once. The source material was peripheral blood, sampled on day 0 of AZD1222 vaccination. The receptors were gathered from an adult in good health. The CDR3 runs from the conserved cysteine through the conserved F or W. D genes are given only for firm matches. Size is omitted from some rows. Given values are once, few, many or a class for expanded clones.

v_call	clone_size	d_call	cdr3_length	j_call	cdr3_aa	cdr3_nt
TRBV5-5	-	-	16	TRBJ2-1	CASSLGIGSSYNEQFF	TGTGCCAGCAGCTTGGGGATAGGGAGCTCCTACAATGAGCAGTTCTTC
TRBV4-2	-	-	16	TRBJ2-5	CASSQDPRGGQETQYF	TGTGCCAGCAGCCAAGACCCTCGTGGGGGGCAAGAGACCCAGTACTTC
TRBV21-1	-	-	17	TRBJ1-2	CASSKAPVRGAQYGYTF	TGTGCCAGCAGCAAGGCGCCAGTTAGGGGGGCTCAATATGGCTACACCTTC
TRBV9	-	TRBD2	17	TRBJ2-1	CASSNPGGSGGYNEQFF	TGTGCCAGCAGCAACCCGGGAGGTAGCGGGGGCTACAATGAGCAGTTCTTC
TRBV4-2	-	-	14	TRBJ1-2	CASSQEPATYGYTF	TGTGCCAGCAGCCAAGAGCCCGCTACCTATGGCTACACCTTC
TRBV5-1	once	-	14	TRBJ2-1	CASSFDLSYNEQFF	TGCGCCAGCAGCTTCGACTTATCCTACAATGAGCAGTTCTTC
TRBV9	-	-	11	TRBJ1-2	CASSVADGYTF	TGTGCCAGCAGCGTTGCAGATGGCTACACCTTC
TRBV27	-	TRBD1	15	TRBJ1-2	CASRSDRESWYGYTF	TGTGCCAGCAGATCCGACAGGGAAAGTTGGTATGGCTACACCTTC
TRBV5-1	-	TRBD1	14	TRBJ1-2	CASSFPGGDYGYTF	TGCGCCAGCAGCTTCCCAGGGGGGGATTATGGCTACACCTTC
TRBV14	-	-	16	TRBJ2-5	CASSRARGLASETQYF	TGTGCCAGCAGCCGGGCGAGGGGACTGGCTTCCGAGACCCAGTACTTC
TRBV15	-	-	16	TRBJ2-3	CATSGGRTTAADTQYF	TGTGCCACCAGCGGGGGGAGGACAACCGCGGCAGATACGCAGTATTTT
TRBV12-3/TRBV12-4	-	-	13	TRBJ1-1	CASSLGRATEAFF	TGTGCCAGCAGTTTGGGGAGGGCCACTGAAGCTTTCTTT
TRBV27	-	-	15	TRBJ2-3	CASRSHGASTDTQYF	TGTGCCAGCCGATCCCATGGGGCAAGCACAGATACGCAGTATTTT
TRBV19	-	-	12	TRBJ1-5	CASSIPRQPQHF	TGTGCCAGTAGTATACCGCGTCAGCCCCAGCATTTT
TRBV5-1	-	TRBD1	14	TRBJ1-2	CASSPGQVFYGYTF	TGCGCCAGCAGCCCGGGACAGGTCTTCTATGGCTACACCTTC
TRBV5-4	once	-	15	TRBJ1-1	CASSSPRARSTEAFF	TGTGCCAGCAGCTCCCCTCGAGCTAGGAGCACTGAAGCTTTCTTT
TRBV7-3	-	TRBD1	17	TRBJ1-4	CASRPKILTGGKEKLFF	TGTGCCAGCAGACCAAAGATCCTGACAGGGGGAAAGGAAAAACTGTTTTTT
TRBV2	-	TRBD2	19	TRBJ2-1	CASRQGLAGGHPFYNEQFF	TGTGCCAGCAGACAAGGACTAGCGGGGGGCCACCCCTTCTACAATGAGCAGTTCTTC
TRBV4-1	-	-	17	TRBJ1-1	CASSPRTPLSMNTEAFF	TGCGCCAGCAGCCCTCGGACTCCACTCTCCATGAACACTGAAGCTTTCTTT
TRBV25-1	-	TRBD2	17	TRBJ2-5	CASSDQTSGRATETQYF	TGTGCCAGCAGTGATCAGACTAGCGGGAGGGCCACGGAGACCCAGTACTTC
TRBV12-3/TRBV12-4	-	-	12	TRBJ2-1	CASSNMVDNPFF	TGTGCCAGCAGCAATATGGTGGACAACCCGTTCTTC
TRBV28	-	TRBD1	15	TRBJ1-6	CASSLGGQGASPLHF	TGTGCCAGCAGTTTAGGAGGACAGGGAGCTTCACCCCTCCACTTT
TRBV19	-	TRBD2	14	TRBJ2-1	CASKRGLANNEQFF	TGTGCCAGTAAAAGGGGACTAGCCAACAATGAGCAGTTCTTC
TRBV25-1	once	-	12	TRBJ1-1	CASSEYGSGAFF	TGTGCCAGCAGTGAATATGGGTCAGGAGCTTTCTTT
TRBV6-2/TRBV6-3	-	-	17	TRBJ2-3	CASSYSILASDPDTQYF	TGTGCCAGCAGTTACTCTATCCTAGCATCGGATCCAGATACGCAGTATTTT
TRBV6-5	-	TRBD1	16	TRBJ2-3	CASSYTGQGGLDTQYF	TGTGCCAGCAGTTACACTGGACAGGGGGGATTAGATACGCAGTATTTT
TRBV3-1/TRBV3-2	-	TRBD1	16	TRBJ1-3	CASSQAPQGTGNTIYF	TGTGCCAGCAGCCAAGCCCCACAGGGGACTGGAAACACCATATATTTT